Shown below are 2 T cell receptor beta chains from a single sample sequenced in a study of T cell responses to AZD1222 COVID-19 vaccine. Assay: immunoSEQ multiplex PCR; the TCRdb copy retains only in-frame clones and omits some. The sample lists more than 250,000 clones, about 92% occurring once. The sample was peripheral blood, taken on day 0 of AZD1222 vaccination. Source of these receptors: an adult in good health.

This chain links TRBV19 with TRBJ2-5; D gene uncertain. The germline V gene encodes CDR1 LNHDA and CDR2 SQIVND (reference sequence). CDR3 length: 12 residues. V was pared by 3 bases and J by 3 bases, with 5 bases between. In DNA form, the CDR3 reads TGTGCCAGTAGTATGCAAGAAGAGACCCAGTACTTC. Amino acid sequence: CASSMQEETQYF.

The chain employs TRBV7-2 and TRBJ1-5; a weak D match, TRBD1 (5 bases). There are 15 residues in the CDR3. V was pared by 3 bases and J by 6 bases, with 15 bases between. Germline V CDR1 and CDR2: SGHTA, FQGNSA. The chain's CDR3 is CASSFLGLPIQPQHF. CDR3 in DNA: TGTGCCAGCAGCTTTCTGGGGCTACCAATTCAGCCCCAGCATTTT. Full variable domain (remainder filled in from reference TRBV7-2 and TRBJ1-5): GAGVSQSPSNKVTEKGKDVELRCDPISGHTALYWYRQSLGQGLEFLIYFQGNSAPDKSGLPSDRFSAERTGGSVSTLTIQRTQQEDSAVYLCASSFLGLPIQPQHFGDGTRLSIL.